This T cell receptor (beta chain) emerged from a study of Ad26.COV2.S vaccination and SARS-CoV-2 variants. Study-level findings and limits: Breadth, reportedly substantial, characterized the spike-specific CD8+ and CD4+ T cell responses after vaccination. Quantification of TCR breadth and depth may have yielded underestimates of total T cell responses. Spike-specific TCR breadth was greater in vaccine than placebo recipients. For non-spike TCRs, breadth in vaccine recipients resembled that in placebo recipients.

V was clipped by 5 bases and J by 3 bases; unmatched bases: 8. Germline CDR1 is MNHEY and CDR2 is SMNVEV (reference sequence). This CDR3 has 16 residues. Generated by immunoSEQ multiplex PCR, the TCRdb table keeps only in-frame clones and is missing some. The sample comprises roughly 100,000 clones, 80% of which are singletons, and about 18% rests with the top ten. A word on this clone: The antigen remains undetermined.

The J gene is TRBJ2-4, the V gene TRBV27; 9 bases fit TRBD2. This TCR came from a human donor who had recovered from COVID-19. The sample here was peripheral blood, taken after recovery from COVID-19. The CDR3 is CASSGFSGGFKNIQYF. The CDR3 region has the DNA TGTGCCAGCAGTGGATTTAGCGGGGGTTTCAAAAACATTCAGTACTTC.